This TCR beta chain is from a study of T cells in Graves' hyperthyroidism and ophthalmopathy. This clonotype was counted at least ten times. Researchers took RNA transcripts and amplified the TCR beta CDR3 regions from them. A first-round RT-PCR of the TCR CDR3 used the HTBI primer set. TCRdb re-analysed the multiplex PCR reads in MiXCR, keeping a single row per CDR3 protein. Of 300,000 to 450,000 distinct CDR3 sequences in the sample, around a sixth were seen once. This CDR3 spans 12 amino acids. V lost 7 bases and J lost 5, with 9 bases in between. The TCR comes from a woman in her forties with Graves' ophthalmopathy. The sample consisted of blood. The chain has TRBV12-3 or TRBV12-4 and TRBJ1-5; D might be TRBD1 (5 bases). The CDR3: CASTMGHQPQHF. The CDR3 DNA reads as TGTGCCAGCACTATGGGACATCAGCCCCAGCATTTT.